The T cell receptor beta chain under discussion was sequenced for a study of T cell changes during pregnancy in multiple sclerosis (dated by TCRdb to between 2019 and 2020). Study-wide context: Changes in the T cell repertoire over the course of pregnancy were examined in this study in women with multiple sclerosis.

Concerning this clone: Its antigen specificity is not known. Per-base qualities were not stored, and no clone one base away is much larger.

The library was obtained by the immunoSEQ multiplex PCR assay. This immuneACCESS table, as held by TCRdb, lists in-frame sequences with V and J called but not all clones. Of the missing ones, under half trace to an unresolved V gene in checked studies; the others have no known cause. A total of 20,000 to 30,000 clones appear in this sample, approximately 90% of them only once. The top ten hold roughly 0.7% of the sample. From V the trimming removes 5 bases and from J it removes 2 bases, while the gene matches leave 20 bases of the junction unaccounted for. Taken from cysteine to phenylalanine, the CDR3 has 21 residues. Only the CDR3 DNA is retained, 63 bases long and in frame from the first base. CDR1 and CDR2 are read off the germline V gene (reference sequence) as LNHNV and YYDKDF.

The chain was built from TRBV15 and TRBJ1-4, and 10 junctional nucleotides match TRBD1. The TCR comes from a female donor in good health, enrolled as a control in a pregnancy study. Sample: CD4+ T cells from peripheral blood mononuclear cells, taken in the first trimester of pregnancy. The sequence in DNA is TGTGCCACCAGCGATTGGAATTGGGGACAGGGGAATCGGGGGACTAATGAAAAACTGTTTTTT. Its coded protein is CATSDWNWGQGNRGTNEKLFF.